A single sample gave rise to the 2 T cell receptor beta chains below, sequenced in a study of T cell changes during pregnancy in multiple sclerosis. Generated by immunoSEQ multiplex PCR, the TCRdb table keeps only in-frame clones and is missing some. The sample lists 40,000 to 45,000 clones, approximately 90% seen once, with 0.45% to 0.6% in the top ten. The starting material was CD4+ T cells from peripheral blood mononuclear cells, obtained in the third trimester of pregnancy. These receptors originate from a female donor with multiple sclerosis, enrolled in a pregnancy study.

The chain is built from TRBV7-8 and TRBJ2-7; tentative D call: TRBD1 (6 bases). In germline, CDR1 is SGHVS, CDR2 FQNEAQ. Trimming cost V 5 bases and J 2 bases, with 19 bases left between them. CDR3 length equals 16 residues. The CDR3 nucleotides are TGTGCCAGCAGCCGAGGACCCAACAGGGCCACCTACGAGCAGTACTTC. Its protein product is CASSRGPNRATYEQYF. Looking up the rest from reference TRBV7-8 and TRBJ2-7 gives the full variable domain: GAGVSQSPRYKVAKRGQDVALRCDPISGHVSLFWYQQALGQGPEFLTYFQNEAQLDKSGLPSDRFFAERPEGSVSTLKIQRTQQEDSAVYLCASSRGPNRATYEQYFGPGTRLTVT.

V gene TRBV15 combines with J gene TRBJ2-1, with TRBD2 matching 15 bases. Per germline, CDR1 LNHNV and CDR2 YYDKDF (reference sequence). Unmatched junction bases numbered 12, after V lost 5 bases and J lost 4 bases. The CDR3 contains 19 residues. CDR3 in amino acids: CATSGGSGLAGGLYNEQFF. The CDR3 DNA reads as TGTGCCACCAGCGGGGGGTCCGGACTAGCGGGAGGGCTTTACAATGAGCAGTTCTTC.